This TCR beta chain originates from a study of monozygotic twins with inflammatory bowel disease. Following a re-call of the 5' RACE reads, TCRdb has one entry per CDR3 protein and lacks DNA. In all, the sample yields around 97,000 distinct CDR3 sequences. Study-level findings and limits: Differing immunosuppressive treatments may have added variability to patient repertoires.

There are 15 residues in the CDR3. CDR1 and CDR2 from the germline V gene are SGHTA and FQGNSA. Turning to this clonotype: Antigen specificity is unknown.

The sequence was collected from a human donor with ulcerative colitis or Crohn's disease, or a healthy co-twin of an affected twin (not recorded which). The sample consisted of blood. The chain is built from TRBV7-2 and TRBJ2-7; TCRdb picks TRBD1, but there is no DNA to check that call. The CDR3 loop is CASSARQTPQGEQYF.